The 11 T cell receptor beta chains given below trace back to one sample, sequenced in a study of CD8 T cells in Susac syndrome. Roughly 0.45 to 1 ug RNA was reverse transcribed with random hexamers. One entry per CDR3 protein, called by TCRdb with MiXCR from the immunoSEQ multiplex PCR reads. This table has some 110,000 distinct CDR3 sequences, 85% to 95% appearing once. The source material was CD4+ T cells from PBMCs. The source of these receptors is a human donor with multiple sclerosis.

CDR3 bases: TGTGCCACCAGCAGAGAGAAAGCGGTATCTGGAAACACCATATATTTT. Encoded protein: CATSREKAVSGNTIYF. The rearrangement uses TRBV15 and TRBJ1-3; D is ambiguous. Trimming took 0 bases from V and 1 from J, leaving 10 bases between them. The CDR3 is 16 amino acids. Germline CDR1 is LNHNV and CDR2 is YYDKDF (reference sequence).

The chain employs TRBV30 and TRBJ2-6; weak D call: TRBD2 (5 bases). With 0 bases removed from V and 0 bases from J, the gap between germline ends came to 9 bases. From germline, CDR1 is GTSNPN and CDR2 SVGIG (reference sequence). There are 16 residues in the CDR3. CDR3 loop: CAWSVSGYSGANVLTF. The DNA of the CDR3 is TGTGCCTGGAGTGTAAGCGGATACTCTGGGGCCAACGTCCTGACTTTC.

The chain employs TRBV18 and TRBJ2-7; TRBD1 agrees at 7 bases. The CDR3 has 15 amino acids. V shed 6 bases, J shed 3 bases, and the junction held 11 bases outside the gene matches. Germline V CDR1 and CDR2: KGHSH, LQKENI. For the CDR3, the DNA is TGTGCCAGCTCCCCCGACAGGGAAAAGGTCTACGAGCAGTACTTC. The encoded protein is CASSPDREKVYEQYF.

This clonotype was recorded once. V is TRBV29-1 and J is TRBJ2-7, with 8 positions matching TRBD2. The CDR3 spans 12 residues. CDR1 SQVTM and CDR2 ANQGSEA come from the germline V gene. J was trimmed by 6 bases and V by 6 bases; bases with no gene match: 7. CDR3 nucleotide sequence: TGCAGCGTCTCCCCGACTAGCGCCGAGCAGTACTTC. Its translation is CSVSPTSAEQYF.

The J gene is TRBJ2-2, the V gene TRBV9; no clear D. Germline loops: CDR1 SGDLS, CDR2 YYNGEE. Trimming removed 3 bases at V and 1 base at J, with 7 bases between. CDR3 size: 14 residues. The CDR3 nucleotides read TGTGCCAGCAGCGCAACAGTGAACACCGGGGAGCTGTTTTTT. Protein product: CASSATVNTGELFF.

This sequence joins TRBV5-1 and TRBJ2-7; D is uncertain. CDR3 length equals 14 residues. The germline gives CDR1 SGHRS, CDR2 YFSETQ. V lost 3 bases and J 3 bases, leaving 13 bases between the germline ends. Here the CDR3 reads CASSSGQAVYEQYF. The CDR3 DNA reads TGCGCCAGCAGCTCCGGGCAGGCGGTCTACGAGCAGTACTTC.

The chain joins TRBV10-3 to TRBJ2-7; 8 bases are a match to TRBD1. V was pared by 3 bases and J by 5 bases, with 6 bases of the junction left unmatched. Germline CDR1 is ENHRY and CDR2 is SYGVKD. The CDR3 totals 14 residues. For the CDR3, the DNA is TGTGCCATCAGTGAACGCGGACAGGGCGACGAGCAGTACTTC. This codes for CAISERGQGDEQYF.

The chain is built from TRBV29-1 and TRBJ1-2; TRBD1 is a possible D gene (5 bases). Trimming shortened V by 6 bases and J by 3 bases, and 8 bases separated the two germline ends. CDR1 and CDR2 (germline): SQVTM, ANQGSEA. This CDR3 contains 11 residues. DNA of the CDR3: TGCAGCGTGACAGCGTACTATGGCTACACCTTC. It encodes CSVTAYYGYTF.

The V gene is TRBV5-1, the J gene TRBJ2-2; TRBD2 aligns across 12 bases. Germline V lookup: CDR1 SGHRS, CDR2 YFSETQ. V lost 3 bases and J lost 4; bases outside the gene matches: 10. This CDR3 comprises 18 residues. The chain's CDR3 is CASSSNLAGGPGTGELFF. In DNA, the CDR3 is TGCGCCAGCAGCTCAAACCTAGCGGGGGGGCCCGGCACCGGGGAGCTGTTTTTT. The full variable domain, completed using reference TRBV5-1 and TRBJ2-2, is KAGVTQTPRYLIKTRGQQVTLSCSPISGHRSVSWYQQTPGQGLQFLFEYFSETQRNKGNFPGRFSGRQFSNSRSEMNVSTLELGDSALYLCASSSNLAGGPGTGELFFGEGSRLTVL.

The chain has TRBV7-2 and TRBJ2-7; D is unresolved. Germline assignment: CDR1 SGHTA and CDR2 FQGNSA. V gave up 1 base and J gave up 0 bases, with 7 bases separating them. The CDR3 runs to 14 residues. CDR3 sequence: CASSLGRNSYEQYF. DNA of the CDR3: TGTGCCAGCAGCTTAGGAAGGAACTCCTACGAGCAGTACTTC. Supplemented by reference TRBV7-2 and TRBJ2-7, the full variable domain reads GAGVSQSPSNKVTEKGKDVELRCDPISGHTALYWYRQSLGQGLEFLIYFQGNSAPDKSGLPSDRFSAERTGGSVSTLTIQRTQQEDSAVYLCASSLGRNSYEQYFGPGTRLTVT.

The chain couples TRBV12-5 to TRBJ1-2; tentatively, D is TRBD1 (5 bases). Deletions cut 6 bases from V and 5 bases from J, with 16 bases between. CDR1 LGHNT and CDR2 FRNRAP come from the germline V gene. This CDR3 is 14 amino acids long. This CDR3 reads CASGLDGGWYGYTF. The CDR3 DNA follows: TGTGCTAGTGGCCTAGACGGGGGATGGTATGGCTACACCTTC.